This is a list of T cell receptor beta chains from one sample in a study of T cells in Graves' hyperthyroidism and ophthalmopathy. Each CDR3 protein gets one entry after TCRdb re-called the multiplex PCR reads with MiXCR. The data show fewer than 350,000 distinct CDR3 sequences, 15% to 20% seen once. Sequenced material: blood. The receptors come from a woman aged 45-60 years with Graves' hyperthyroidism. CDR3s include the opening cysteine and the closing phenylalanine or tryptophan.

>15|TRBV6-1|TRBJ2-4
CASSISFAAKNIQYF
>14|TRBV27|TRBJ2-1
CASNRVGVYNEQFF
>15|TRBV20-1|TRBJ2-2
CSARYPLGGAGELFF
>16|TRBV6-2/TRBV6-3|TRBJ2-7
CASSSDRDRGPDEQYF
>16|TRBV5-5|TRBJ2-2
CASSLDPHSSTGELFF
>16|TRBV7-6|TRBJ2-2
CASSYGQGKDTGELFF
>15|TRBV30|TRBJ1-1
CAWSVPVGRNTEAFF
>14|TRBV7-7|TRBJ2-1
CASSLSPGDNEQFF
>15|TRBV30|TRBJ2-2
CASSLMRGKTGELFF
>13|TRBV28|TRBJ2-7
CASAYWPPSEQYF
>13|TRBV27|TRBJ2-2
CASQETNTGELFF
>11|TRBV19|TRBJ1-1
CASSNGTKAFF
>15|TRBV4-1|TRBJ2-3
CASSQEGTLGDTQYF
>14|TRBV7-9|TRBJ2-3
CASGERGSTDTQYF
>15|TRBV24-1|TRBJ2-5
CATSDFSSGMETQYF
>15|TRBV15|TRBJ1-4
CATSGGTAQNEKLFF
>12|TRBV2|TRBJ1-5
CASGRQPQPQHF
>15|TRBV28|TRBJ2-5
CASSLLLGDQETQYF
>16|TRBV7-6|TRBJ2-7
CASSSRRGQGGYEQYF
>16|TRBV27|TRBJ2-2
CASSLRSGSGTGELFF
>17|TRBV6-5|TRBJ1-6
CASSSSRRGPYNSPLHF
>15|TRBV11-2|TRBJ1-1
CASSLAGANQLEAFF
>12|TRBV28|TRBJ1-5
CASRRDVQPQHF
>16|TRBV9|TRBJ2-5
CASSVATSGAGETQYF
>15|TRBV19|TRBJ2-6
CASSPRESGANVLTF
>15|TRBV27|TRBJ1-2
CASSSRTGDNYGYTF
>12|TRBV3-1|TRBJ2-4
CASSLDEDIQYF
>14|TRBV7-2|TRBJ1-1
CASLVGRGNTEAFF
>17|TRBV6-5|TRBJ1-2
CASSYSPDRGIDYGYTF
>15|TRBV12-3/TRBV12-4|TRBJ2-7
CASSFVGTSTYEQYF
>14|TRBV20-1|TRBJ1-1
CSARDPKGATEAFF
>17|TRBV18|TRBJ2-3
CASSPKGGPSAGDTQYF
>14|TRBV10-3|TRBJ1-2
CAINERVSNYSYTF
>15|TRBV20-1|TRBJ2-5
CSARVTGDLQETQYF
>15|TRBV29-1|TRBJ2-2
CSVEVKGMTPGELFF
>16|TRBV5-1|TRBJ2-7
CASSEIWTGGTYEQYF
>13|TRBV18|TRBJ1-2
CASSPPDNYGYTF
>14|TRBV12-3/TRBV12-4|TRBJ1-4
CASSLGGGREKLFF
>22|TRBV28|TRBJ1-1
CASNSVWGWGGQIRGVRTEAFF
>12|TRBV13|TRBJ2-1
CASSLTKDEQFF
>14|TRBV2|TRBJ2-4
CAGRTFDGKNIQYF
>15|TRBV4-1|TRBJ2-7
CASSQEQAGAYEQYF
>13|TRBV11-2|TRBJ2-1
CASSLIRVGEQFF
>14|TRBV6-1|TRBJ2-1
CASTPGVGGNEQFF
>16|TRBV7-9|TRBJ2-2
CASSYTGAPNTGELFF
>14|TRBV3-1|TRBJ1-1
CASSKGQAYGEAFF
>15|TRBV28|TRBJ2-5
CASSTRAGRKETQYF
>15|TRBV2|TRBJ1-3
CASSENSVSGNTIYF
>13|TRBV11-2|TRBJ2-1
CASSPAGYNEQFF
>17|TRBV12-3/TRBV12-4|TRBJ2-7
CASSFSAGGPRGYEQYF
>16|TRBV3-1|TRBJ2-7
CASSQVSSTSSYEQYF
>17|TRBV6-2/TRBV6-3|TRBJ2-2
CASSYLGLAENTGELFF
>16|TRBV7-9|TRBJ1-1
CASSSTTQGMNTEAFF
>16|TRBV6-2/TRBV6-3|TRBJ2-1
CASRSSLSGDYNEQFF
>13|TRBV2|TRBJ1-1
CASGGGRETEAFF
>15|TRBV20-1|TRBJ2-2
CSATGVGGVSGELFF